This entry is about one TCR beta chain. The antigen is not known. The CDR3 contains 15 residues. Trimming took 2 bases from V and 2 from J; bases not matched to a gene: 1. Germline V gene sequence: CDR1 MNHEY, CDR2 SMNVEV (reference sequence). The sample comes from a study of cytomegalovirus exposure and HLA in healthy donors. Study results and limitations: A cluster of highly shared sequence variants was likely a sequencing artifact.

It was with 60 Vbeta and 13 Jbeta primers that the PCR ran. Libraries were prepared by immunoSEQ multiplex PCR; TCRdb keeps only in-frame clonotypes and omits some of them. The table shows around 150,000 clones, with 70% to 90% occurring only once. This receptor was obtained from a man aged 35 to 55 in good health and CMV-seronegative. The rearrangement links TRBV27 to TRBJ1-2, with TRBD1 matching 11 bases. Material: PBMCs. Here the CDR3 reads CASSLGTGGNYGYTF. For the CDR3, the DNA is TGTGCCAGCAGTTTAGGGACAGGGGGAAACTATGGCTACACCTTC.